These 13 T cell receptor beta chains share one sample of origin, sequenced in a study of neurological immune-mediated disorders. TCRdb called the 5' RACE reads again in MiXCR, with one record for every CDR3 protein. The sample consists of some 57,000 distinct CDR3 sequences, less than 4% of them appearing once. Sequenced: PBMCs. The receptors were sampled from a man in his 60s with multiple sclerosis.

This clonotype has a count of ten or more. The V gene is TRBV11-2, the J gene TRBJ2-1; D is uncertain. The CDR3 is 12 residues long. The V gene's germline CDR1 is SGHAT and CDR2 FQNNGV. The V end lost 5 bases, the J end lost 6 bases, and 8 bases lay between the germline ends. DNA of the CDR3: TGTGCCAGCAGCCGATTTACCAATGAGCAGTTCTTC. Its protein product is CASSRFTNEQFF.

V gene TRBV2 combines with J gene TRBJ2-6, with TRBD1 matching 7 bases. Germline CDR1 SNHLY, CDR2 FYNNEI. This CDR3 is 15 amino acids long. V shed 8 bases, J shed 1 base, and the junction held 5 bases outside the gene matches. In DNA form, the CDR3 reads TGTGCCAGCGGCGCGACAGGGTCTGGGGCCAACGTCCTGACTTTC. It yields the protein CASGATGSGANVLTF.

This clonotype was recorded many times. CDR3 bases: TGCAGTGCTAGCGGGCCAAGCTCCTACAATGAGCAGTTCTTC. Translating it yields CSASGPSSYNEQFF. The V gene is TRBV20-1, the J gene TRBJ2-1; D ambiguous. This CDR3 is 14 amino acids long. Between the trimmed V and J ends, which lost 3 bases and 0 bases, there was a span of 9 bases. Germline V lookup: CDR1 DFQATT, CDR2 SNEGSKA (reference sequence).

This clonotype was seen repeatedly, ten times or more. V usage is TRBV7-9 and J usage is TRBJ1-1; unclear D gene. Germline-derived CDR1 and CDR2 are SEHNR and FQNEAQ (reference sequence). Trimming left V 0 bases short and J 10 bases short, with 15 bases between. There are 14 residues in the CDR3. As DNA, the CDR3 is TGTGCCAGCAGCTTAGCAGTGGGTCGGGCTGTAGCTTTCTTT. Its protein is CASSLAVGRAVAFF.

This clonotype appeared many times. This chain joins TRBV5-1 and TRBJ1-1; D not resolved. Germline V gene lookup returns CDR1 SGHRS and CDR2 YFSETQ. Deletions cut 4 bases from V and 0 bases from J, with 10 bases between. The length of the CDR3 is 14 residues. CDR3 sequence: CASSIPTVNTEAFF. Written as DNA, the CDR3 is TGCGCCAGCAGCATCCCGACGGTGAACACTGAAGCTTTCTTT.

This clonotype has a count of ten or more. CDR3 loop: CASSLAAYNEQFF. CDR3 nucleotide sequence: TGTGCCAGCAGCCTAGCGGCCTACAATGAGCAGTTCTTC. V is TRBV3-1 and J is TRBJ2-1, with a weak D call TRBD2 (6 bases). Trimming cost V 4 bases and J 2 bases, with 6 bases left between them. CDR1 and CDR2 (germline): LGHDT, YNNKEL (reference sequence). The CDR3 is made up of 13 amino acids.

J is TRBJ1-1 and V is TRBV27, with TRBD1 matching over 9 bases. The germline gives CDR1 MNHEY, CDR2 SMNVEV (reference sequence). The CDR3 covers 14 residues. With 7 bases clipped from V and 3 bases from J, the junction kept 6 bases outside the gene matches. CDR3 DNA: TGTGCCAGCATTACACAGGGGGCGTACACTGAAGCTTTCTTT. It is translated as CASITQGAYTEAFF.

This clonotype was detected many times. V usage is TRBV20-1 and J usage is TRBJ1-5, with 8 positions matching TRBD1. The CDR3 spans 17 residues. J lost 4 bases, V lost 3 bases, and 14 bases had no gene match. Germline V gene data show CDR1 as DFQATT and CDR2 as SNEGSKA (reference sequence). The CDR3 region is CSARGTRHGQGNQPQHF. The CDR3 region has the DNA TGCAGTGCTAGGGGAACCCGACATGGACAGGGTAATCAGCCCCAGCATTTT.

Many counts were recorded for this clonotype. The rearrangement uses TRBV10-3 and TRBJ1-2, with D uncertain. Trimming took 11 bases from V and 3 from J, leaving 19 bases between them. Germline V CDR1 and CDR2: ENHRY, SYGVKD. This CDR3 region has 14 residues. Written as DNA, the CDR3 is TGTGCCTCCCTAGCCCCCAATGCGGACTATGGCTACACCTTC. Residues: CASLAPNADYGYTF.

This clonotype was counted ten times or more. For the CDR3, the DNA is TGTGCCAGCAGTTCCACCACGACCCAGCATTTT. Residues: CASSSTTTQHF. The chain uses TRBV12-3 or TRBV12-4 and TRBJ1-5; unclear D gene. Trimming cost V 4 bases and J 11 bases, with 9 bases left between them. The CDR3 totals 11 residues.

This clonotype turned up a few times. The chain is built from TRBV5-8 and TRBJ2-1; no clear D. Germline assignment: CDR1 SGHTS and CDR2 YDEGEE. There are 15 residues in the CDR3. V was shortened by 0 bases and J by 4 bases, with 11 bases between the two germline ends. CDR3 sequence (DNA): TGTGCCAGCAGCTTGGGCGTAATGAAGTACAATGAGCAGTTCTTC. This gives the protein CASSLGVMKYNEQFF.

This clonotype was detected ten times or more. The chain employs TRBV6-5 and TRBJ2-6; D remains ambiguous. With 4 bases removed from V and 0 bases from J, the gap between germline ends came to 13 bases. Looked up from germline, CDR1 is MNHEY and CDR2 is SVGAGI. The CDR3 has 17 amino acids. CDR3 in amino acids: CASSLAFQSSGANVLTF. DNA for the CDR3: TGTGCCAGCAGTTTGGCCTTCCAGAGCTCTGGGGCCAACGTCCTGACTTTC.

In this sample, this clonotype turned up many times. The chain has TRBV5-1 and TRBJ1-1, with 9 bases fitting TRBD1. J lost 10 bases, V lost 4 bases, and 8 bases had no gene match. The CDR3 loop spans 13 amino acids. In germline, CDR1 is SGHRS, CDR2 YFSETQ. CDR3 sequence: CASSPPGGQGAFF. CDR3 coding DNA: TGCGCCAGCAGCCCCCCGGGGGGACAGGGAGCTTTCTTT.